This TCR beta chain was identified during a study of identical twins. Template switching added a universal primer binding site, and final cDNA carried unique molecular identifiers. MiXCR was run by TCRdb on the 5' RACE reads, yielding one entry per CDR3 protein. The sample has some 570,000 distinct CDR3 sequences, around 24% seen once. Study outcomes and limitations: Cord blood's abundant beta clonotypes had fewer insertions, unlike memory repertoires.

CDR3 length equals 16 residues. V lost 1 base and J 7 bases, leaving 17 bases between the germline ends. Germline V lookup: CDR1 LGHDT, CDR2 YNNKEL (reference sequence). This clonotype was recorded a few times. Its antigen is not identified. The same data also contributed to another study, on yellow fever vaccine responses in identical twins.

This TCR was recovered from a woman younger than 35 in good health. V is TRBV3-1 and J is TRBJ2-1; D not resolved. The sequencing sample was made of CD4+ T cells sorted from blood. This CDR3 reads CASSQADIGLGNEQFF. The CDR3 DNA sequence: TGTGCCAGCAGCCAAGCCGACATCGGGCTTGGGAATGAGCAGTTCTTC.